The clone carrying this T cell receptor (beta chain) has just a few counts. Antigen unknown. These data are taken from a study of blood T cells in healthy people across ages. Study-level results: With age, beta diversity per million T cells declined roughly linearly, significantly by over 35. PBMCs went unsorted, and a conclusive naive versus antigen-experienced comparison was therefore prevented. Greater diversity and more naive CD4+ cells were seen in long-lived donors than in aged donors.

From germline, CDR1 is SNHLY and CDR2 FYNNEI. The junction had 7 bases not matched to a gene; V was cut back by 2 bases and J by 6 bases. The CDR3 covers 15 residues. For the second PCR, which ran for roughly 6 to 12 cycles, a sample-barcoded 5' primer and a J-beta primer mix were used. MiXCR was run by TCRdb on the 5' RACE reads, yielding one entry per CDR3 protein. The table shows 1.5 million or so distinct CDR3 sequences, with 35% to 45% occurring only once. Total RNA, at least 5.5 micrograms per sample, was extracted from PBMCs. The sequence came from a woman aged 18-29 years in good health. Sequencing was performed on blood. The chain links TRBV2 to TRBJ2-7, with TRBD1 matching 10 bases. DNA for the CDR3: TGTGCCAGCAGTGAATGGGGACAGGGGAACTCCGAGCAGTACTTC. Translating it yields CASSEWGQGNSEQYF.